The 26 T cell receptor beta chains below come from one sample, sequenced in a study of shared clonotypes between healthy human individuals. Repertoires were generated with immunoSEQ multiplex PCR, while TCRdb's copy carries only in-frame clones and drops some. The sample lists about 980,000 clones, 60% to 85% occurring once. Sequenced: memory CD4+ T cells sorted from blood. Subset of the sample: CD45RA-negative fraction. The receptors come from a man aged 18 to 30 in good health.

CDR3 protein: CASSVGGYTEAFF. Here the CDR3 DNA reads TGTGCCAGCAGTGTGGGGGGTTACACTGAAGCTTTCTTT. This chain connects TRBV2 to TRBJ1-1; D possibly corresponds to TRBD1 (5 bases). The CDR3 is made up of 13 amino acids. V was clipped by 4 bases and J by 3 bases, with 9 bases between them. CDR1 and CDR2 (germline): SNHLY, FYNNEI. Based on the CDR3 plus reference TRBV2 and TRBJ1-1, the full variable domain is EPEVTQTPSHQVTQMGQEVILRCVPISNHLYFYWYRQILGQKVEFLVSFYNNEISEKSEIFDDQFSVERPDGSNFTLKIRSTKLEDSAMYFCASSVGGYTEAFFGQGTRLTVV.

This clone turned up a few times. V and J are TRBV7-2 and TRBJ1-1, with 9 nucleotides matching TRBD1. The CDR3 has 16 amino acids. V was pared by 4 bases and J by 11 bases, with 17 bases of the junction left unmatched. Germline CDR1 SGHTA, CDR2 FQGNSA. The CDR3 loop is CASSSMNRGPVSRAFF. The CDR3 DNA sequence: TGTGCCAGCAGCTCGATGAACAGGGGGCCAGTGTCCCGGGCTTTCTTT.

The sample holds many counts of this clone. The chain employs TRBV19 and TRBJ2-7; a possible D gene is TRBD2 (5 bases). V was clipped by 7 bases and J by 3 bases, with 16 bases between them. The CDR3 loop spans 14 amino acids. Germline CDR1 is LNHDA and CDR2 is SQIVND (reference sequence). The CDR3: CASKDVSGSYEQYF. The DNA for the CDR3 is TGTGCCAGTAAGGACGTGAGCGGAAGCTACGAGCAGTACTTC.

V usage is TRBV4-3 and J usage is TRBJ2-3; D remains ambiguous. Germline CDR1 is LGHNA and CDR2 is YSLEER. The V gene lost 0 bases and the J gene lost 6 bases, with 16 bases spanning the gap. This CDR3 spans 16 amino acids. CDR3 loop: CASSQDFGRTLDTQYF. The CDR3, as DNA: TGCGCCAGCAGCCAAGATTTCGGCCGTACGTTGGATACGCAGTATTTT.

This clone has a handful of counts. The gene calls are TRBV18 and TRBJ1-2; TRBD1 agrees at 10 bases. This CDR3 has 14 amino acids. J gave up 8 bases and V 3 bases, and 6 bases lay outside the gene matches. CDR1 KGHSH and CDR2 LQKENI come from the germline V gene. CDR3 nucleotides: TGTGCCAGCTCACCTCGGACAGGGGGTGACGGCTACACCTTC. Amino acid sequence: CASSPRTGGDGYTF.

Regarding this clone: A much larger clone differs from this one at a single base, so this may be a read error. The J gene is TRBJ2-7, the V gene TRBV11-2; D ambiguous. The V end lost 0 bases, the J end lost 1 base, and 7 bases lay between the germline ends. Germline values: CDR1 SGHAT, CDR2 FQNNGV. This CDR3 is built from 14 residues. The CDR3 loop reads CASSLEVGSYEQYF. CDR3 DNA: TGTGCCAGCAGCTTAGAGGTCGGATCCTACGAGCAGTACTTC.

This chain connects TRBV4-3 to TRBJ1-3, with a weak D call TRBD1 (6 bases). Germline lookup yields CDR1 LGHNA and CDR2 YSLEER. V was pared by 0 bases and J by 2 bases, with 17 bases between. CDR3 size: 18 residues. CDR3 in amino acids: CASSQEPLARGPGNTIYF. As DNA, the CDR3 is TGCGCCAGCAGCCAAGAACCCCTGGCCAGGGGTCCTGGAAACACCATATATTTT.

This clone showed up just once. The CDR3 spells CASSRGTGAEKLFF. The CDR3 DNA sequence: TGTGCCAGCTCACGCGGGACAGGGGCCGAAAAACTGTTTTTT. The chain links TRBV18 to TRBJ1-4, with 10 bases that match TRBD1. Looked up from germline, CDR1 is KGHSH and CDR2 is LQKENI. The CDR3 length is 14 residues. The V segment lost 4 bases and the J segment 8 bases; nucleotides outside the gene matches: 4.

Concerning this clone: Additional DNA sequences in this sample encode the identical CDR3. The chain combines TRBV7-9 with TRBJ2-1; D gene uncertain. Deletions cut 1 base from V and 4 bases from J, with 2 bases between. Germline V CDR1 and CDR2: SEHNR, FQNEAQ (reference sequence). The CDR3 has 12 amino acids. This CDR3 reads CASSLGYNEQFF. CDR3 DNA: TGTGCCAGCAGCTTAGGGTACAATGAGCAGTTCTTC. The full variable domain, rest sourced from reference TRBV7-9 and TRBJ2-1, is DTGVSQNPRHKITKRGQNVTFRCDPISEHNRLYWYRQTLGQGPEFLTYFQNEAQLEKSRLLSDRFSAERPKGSFSTLEIQRTEQGDSAMYLCASSLGYNEQFFGPGTRLTVL.

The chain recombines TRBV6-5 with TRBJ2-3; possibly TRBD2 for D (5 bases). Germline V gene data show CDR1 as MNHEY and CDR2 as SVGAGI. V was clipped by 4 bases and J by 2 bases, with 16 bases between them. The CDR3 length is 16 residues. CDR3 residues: CASSSTGTLSTDTQYF. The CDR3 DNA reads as TGTGCCAGCAGTTCAACGGGAACCCTATCCACAGATACGCAGTATTTT.

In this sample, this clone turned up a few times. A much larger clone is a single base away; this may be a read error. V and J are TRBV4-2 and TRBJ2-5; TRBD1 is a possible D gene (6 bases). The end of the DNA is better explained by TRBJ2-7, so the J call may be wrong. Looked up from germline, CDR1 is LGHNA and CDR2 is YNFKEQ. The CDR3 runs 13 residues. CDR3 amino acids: CASSFGQSYEQYF. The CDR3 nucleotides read TGTGCCAGCAGCTTCGGACAGTCCTACGAGCAGTACTTC.

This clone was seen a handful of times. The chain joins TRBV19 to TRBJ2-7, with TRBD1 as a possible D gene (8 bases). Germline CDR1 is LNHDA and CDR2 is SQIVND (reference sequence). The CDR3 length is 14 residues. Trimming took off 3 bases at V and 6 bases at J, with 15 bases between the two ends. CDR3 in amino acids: CASSIGQGGGEQYF. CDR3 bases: TGTGCCAGTAGTATCGGACAGGGAGGGGGCGAGCAGTACTTC.

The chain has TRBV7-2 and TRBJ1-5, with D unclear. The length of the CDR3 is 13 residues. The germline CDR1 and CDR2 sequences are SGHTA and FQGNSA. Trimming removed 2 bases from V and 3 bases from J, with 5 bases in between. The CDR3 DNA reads TGTGCCAGCAGCTTAAACAACAATCAGCCCCAGCATTTT. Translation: CASSLNNNQPQHF.

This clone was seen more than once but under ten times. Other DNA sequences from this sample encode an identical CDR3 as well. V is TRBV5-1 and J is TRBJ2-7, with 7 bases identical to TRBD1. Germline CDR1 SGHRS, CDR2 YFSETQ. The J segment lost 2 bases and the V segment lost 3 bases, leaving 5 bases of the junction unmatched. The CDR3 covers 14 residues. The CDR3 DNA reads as TGCGCCAGCAGCTCACAGGGACAGACCTACGAGCAGTACTTC. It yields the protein CASSSQGQTYEQYF.

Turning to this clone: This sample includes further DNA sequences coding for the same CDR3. The CDR3 DNA follows: TGTGCCAGCAGCTTAGGGGGGGATTCACCCCTCCACTTT. This gives the protein CASSLGGDSPLHF. The chain carries TRBV11-2 and TRBJ1-6; D is possibly TRBD1 (5 bases). The CDR3 totals 13 residues. From germline, CDR1 is SGHAT and CDR2 FQNNGV. Trimming left V 1 base short and J 8 bases short, with 6 bases between.

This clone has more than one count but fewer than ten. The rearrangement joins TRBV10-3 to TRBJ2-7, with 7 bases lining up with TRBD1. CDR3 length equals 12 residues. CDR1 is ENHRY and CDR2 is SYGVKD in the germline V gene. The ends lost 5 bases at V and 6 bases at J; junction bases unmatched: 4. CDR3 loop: CAISSTGTEQYF. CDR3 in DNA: TGTGCCATCAGTTCGACAGGGACCGAGCAGTACTTC.

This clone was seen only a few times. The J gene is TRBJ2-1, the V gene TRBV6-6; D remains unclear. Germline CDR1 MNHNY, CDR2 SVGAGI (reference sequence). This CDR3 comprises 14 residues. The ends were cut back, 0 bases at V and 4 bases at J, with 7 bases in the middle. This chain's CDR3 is CASSYSAVYNEQFF. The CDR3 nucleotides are TGTGCCAGCAGTTACTCGGCGGTTTACAATGAGCAGTTCTTC.

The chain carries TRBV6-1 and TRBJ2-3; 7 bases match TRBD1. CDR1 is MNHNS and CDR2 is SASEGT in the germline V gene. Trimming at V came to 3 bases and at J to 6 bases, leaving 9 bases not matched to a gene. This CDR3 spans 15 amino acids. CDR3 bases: TGTGCCAGCAGTGATTGGACAGGAAAAGGGGATACGCAGTATTTT. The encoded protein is CASSDWTGKGDTQYF.

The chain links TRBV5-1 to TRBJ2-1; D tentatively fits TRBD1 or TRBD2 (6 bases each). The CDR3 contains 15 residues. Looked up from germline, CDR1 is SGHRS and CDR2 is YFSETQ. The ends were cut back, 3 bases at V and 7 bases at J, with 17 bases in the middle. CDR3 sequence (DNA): TGCGCCAGCAGCTGGGGGGCTAGTGCAGAGAATGAGCAGTTCTTC. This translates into CASSWGASAENEQFF.

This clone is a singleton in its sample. CDR3 bases: TGCAGCGTTGTCCTTTTCGGGACAGGGATCCTAAGTGAGCAGTACTTC. This encodes CSVVLFGTGILSEQYF. V usage is TRBV29-1 and J usage is TRBJ2-7, with 9 bases that match TRBD1. The V gene end was trimmed by 4 bases and the J gene end by 7 bases; junction bases not matched to a gene: 17. The CDR3 has 16 amino acids. In germline, CDR1 is SQVTM, CDR2 ANQGSEA.

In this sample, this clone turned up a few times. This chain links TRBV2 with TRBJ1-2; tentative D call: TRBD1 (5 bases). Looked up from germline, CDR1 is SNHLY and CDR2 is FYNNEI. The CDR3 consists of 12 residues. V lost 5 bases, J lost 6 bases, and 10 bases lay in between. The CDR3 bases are TGTGCCAGCAGTATACGACAGAATGGCTACACCTTC. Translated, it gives CASSIRQNGYTF.

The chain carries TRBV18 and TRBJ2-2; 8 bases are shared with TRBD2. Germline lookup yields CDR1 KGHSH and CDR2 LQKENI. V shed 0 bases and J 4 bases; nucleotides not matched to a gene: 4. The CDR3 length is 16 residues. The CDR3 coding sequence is TGTGCCAGCTCACCACCGAATAGCGGGGTCACCGGGGAGCTGTTTTTT. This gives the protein CASSPPNSGVTGELFF.

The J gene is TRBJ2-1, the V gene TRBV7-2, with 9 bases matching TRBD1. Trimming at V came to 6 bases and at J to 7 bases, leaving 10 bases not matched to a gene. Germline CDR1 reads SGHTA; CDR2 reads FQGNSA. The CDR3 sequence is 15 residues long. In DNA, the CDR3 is TGTGCCAGCAGTATAGGGACAGGGTATTTTAATGAGCAGTTCTTC. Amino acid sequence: CASSIGTGYFNEQFF. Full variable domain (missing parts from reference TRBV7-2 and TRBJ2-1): GAGVSQSPSNKVTEKGKDVELRCDPISGHTALYWYRQSLGQGLEFLIYFQGNSAPDKSGLPSDRFSAERTGGSVSTLTIQRTQQEDSAVYLCASSIGTGYFNEQFFGPGTRLTVL.

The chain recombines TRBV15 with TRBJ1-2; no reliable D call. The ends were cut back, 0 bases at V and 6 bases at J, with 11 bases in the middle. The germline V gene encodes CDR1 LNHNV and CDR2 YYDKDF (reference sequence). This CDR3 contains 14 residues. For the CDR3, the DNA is TGTGCCACCAGCAGAGAAACCCCCATGAATGGCTACACCTTC. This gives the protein CATSRETPMNGYTF.

The CDR3 protein is CASSQDWFVLPPALNEKLFF. The CDR3 DNA reads TGCGCCAGCAGCCAAGATTGGTTCGTGCTTCCCCCTGCTTTAAATGAAAAACTGTTTTTT. This chain joins TRBV4-3 and TRBJ1-4; D call uncertain. V lost 0 bases and J 5 bases, leaving 25 bases between the germline ends. This CDR3 is 20 amino acids long. Germline lookup yields CDR1 LGHNA and CDR2 YSLEER.

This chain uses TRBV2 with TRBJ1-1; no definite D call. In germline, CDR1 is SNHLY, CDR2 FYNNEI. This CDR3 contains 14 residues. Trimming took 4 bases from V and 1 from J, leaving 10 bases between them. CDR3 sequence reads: CASSVSLGNTEAFF. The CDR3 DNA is TGTGCCAGCAGTGTTTCTTTGGGGAACACTGAAGCTTTCTTT.